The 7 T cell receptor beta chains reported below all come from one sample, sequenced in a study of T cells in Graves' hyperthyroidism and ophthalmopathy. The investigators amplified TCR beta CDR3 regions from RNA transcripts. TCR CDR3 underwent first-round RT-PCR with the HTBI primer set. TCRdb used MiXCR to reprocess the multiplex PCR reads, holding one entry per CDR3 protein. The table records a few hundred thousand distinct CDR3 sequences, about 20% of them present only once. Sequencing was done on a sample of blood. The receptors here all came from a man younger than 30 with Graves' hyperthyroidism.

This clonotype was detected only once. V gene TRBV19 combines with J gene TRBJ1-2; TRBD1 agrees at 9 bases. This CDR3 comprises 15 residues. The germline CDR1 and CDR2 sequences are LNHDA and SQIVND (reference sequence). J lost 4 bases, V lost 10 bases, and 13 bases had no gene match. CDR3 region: CATLEQGANRYGYTF. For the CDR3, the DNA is TGTGCCACCCTCGAACAGGGGGCGAATCGCTATGGCTACACCTTC.

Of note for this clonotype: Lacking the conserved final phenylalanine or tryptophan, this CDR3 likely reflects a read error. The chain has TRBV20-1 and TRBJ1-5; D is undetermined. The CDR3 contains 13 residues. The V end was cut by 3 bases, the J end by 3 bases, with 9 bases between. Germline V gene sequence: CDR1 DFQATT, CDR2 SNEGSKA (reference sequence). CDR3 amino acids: CSASMGANQPQHI. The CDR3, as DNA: TGCAGTGCTAGCATGGGCGCCAATCAGCCCCAGCATATT.

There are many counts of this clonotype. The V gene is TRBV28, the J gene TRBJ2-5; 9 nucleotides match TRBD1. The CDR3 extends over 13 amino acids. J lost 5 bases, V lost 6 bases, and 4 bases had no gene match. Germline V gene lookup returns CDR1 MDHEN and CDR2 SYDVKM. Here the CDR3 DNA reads TGTGCCAGCAGCCACAGGGGGCGGGAGACCCAGTACTTC. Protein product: CASSHRGRETQYF.

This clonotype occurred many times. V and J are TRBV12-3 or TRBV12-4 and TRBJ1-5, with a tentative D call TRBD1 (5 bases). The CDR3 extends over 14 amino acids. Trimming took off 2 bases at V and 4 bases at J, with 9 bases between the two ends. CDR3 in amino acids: CASSLQGRNQPQHF. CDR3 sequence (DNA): TGTGCCAGCAGTTTACAGGGACGGAATCAGCCCCAGCATTTT.

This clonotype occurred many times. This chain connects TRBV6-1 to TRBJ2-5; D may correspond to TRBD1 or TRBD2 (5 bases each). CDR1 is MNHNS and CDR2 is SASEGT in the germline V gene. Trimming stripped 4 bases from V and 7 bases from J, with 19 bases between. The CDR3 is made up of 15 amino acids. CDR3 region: CASSVPGREKGTQYF. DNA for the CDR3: TGTGCCAGCAGTGTCCCGGGACGGGAAAAAGGGACCCAGTACTTC.

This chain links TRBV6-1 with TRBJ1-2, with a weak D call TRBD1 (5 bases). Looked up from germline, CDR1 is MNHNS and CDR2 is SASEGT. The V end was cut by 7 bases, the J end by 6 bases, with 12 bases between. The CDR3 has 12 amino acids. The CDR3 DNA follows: TGTGCCAGCACCCGGGGGGGAAATGGCTACACCTTC. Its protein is CASTRGGNGYTF.

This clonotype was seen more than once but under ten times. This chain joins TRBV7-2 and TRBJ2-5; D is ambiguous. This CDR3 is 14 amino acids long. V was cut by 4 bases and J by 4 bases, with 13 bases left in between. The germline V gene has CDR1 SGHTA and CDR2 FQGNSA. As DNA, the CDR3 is TGTGCCAGCAGCTCCCCACAAAGAGGAGAGACCCAGTACTTC. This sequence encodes CASSSPQRGETQYF.